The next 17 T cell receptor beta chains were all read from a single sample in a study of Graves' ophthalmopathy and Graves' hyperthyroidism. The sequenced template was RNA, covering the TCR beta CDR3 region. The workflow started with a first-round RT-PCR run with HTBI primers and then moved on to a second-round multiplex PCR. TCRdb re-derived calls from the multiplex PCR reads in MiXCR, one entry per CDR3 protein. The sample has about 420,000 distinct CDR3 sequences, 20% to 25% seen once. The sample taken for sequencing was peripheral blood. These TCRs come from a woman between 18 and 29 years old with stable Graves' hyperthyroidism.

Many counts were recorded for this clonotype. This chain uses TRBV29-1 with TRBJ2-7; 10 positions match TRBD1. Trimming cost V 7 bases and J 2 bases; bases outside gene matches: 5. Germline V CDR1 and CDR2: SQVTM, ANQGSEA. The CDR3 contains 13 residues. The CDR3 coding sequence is TGCAGCGCATCGGACAGGGGGGCCTACGAGCAGTACTTC. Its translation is CSASDRGAYEQYF.

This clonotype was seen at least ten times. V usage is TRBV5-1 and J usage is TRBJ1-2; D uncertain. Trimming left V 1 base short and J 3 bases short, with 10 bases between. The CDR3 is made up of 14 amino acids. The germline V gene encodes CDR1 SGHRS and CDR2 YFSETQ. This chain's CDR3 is CASSLITGYYGYTF. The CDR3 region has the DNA TGCGCCAGCAGCTTGATCACCGGATACTATGGCTACACCTTC.

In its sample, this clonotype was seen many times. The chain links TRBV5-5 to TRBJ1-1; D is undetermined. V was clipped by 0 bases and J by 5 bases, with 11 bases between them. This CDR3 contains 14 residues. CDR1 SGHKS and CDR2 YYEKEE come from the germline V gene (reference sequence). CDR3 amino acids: CASSLDGFRTEAFF. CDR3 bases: TGTGCCAGCAGCTTGGACGGCTTTCGGACTGAAGCTTTCTTT.

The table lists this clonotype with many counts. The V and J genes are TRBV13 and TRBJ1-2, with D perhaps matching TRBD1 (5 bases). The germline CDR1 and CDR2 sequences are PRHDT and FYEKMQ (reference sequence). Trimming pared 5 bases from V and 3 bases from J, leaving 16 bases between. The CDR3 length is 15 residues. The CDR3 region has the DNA TGTGCCAGCAGCGAGGGACCGCTCAACCACTATGGCTACACCTTC. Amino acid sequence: CASSEGPLNHYGYTF.

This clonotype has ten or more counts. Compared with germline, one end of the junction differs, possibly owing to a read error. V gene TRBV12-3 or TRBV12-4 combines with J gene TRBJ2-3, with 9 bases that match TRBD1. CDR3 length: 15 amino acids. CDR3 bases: TGTGCCAGCAGTAACGGGACAGGGAACACAGGTACGCAGTATTTT. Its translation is CASSNGTGNTGTQYF.

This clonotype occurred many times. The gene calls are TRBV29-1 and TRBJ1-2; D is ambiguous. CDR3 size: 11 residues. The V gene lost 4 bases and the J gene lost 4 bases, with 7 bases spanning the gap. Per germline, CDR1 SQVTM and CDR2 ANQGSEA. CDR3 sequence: CSVAASYGYTF. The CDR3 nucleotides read TGCAGCGTTGCAGCCTCCTATGGCTACACCTTC. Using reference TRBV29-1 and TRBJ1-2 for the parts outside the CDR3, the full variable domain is SAVISQKPSRDICQRGTSLTIQCQVDSQVTMMFWYRQQPGQSLTLIATANQGSEATYESGFVIDKFPISRPNLTFSTLTVSNMSPEDSSIYLCSVAASYGYTFGSGTRLTVV.

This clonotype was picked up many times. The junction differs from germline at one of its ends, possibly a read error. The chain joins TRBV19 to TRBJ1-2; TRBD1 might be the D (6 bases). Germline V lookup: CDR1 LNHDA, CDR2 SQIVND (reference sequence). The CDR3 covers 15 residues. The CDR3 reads CASSVEGGVGYGCTF. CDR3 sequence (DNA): TGTGCCAGTAGTGTTGAAGGGGGAGTTGGCTATGGCTGCACCTTC.

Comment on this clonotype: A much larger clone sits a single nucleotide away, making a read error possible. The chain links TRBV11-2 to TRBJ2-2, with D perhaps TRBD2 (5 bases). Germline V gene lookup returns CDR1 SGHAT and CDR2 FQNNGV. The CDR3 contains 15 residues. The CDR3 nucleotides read TGTGCCAGCAGCTTAAATCAGCGCACCACCGGGGAGCTGTGTTTT. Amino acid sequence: CASSLNQRTTGELCF.

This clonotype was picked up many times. As DNA, the CDR3 is TGTGCCAGCAGCCCTAGACTGGGGGAGGCCCAGTACTTC. It yields the protein CASSPRLGEAQYF. The V and J genes are TRBV6-1 and TRBJ2-5, with a tentative D call TRBD2 (6 bases). The germline V and J ends were trimmed by 6 bases and 9 bases, with 17 bases remaining between them. Looked up from germline, CDR1 is MNHNS and CDR2 is SASEGT. The CDR3 runs to 13 residues.

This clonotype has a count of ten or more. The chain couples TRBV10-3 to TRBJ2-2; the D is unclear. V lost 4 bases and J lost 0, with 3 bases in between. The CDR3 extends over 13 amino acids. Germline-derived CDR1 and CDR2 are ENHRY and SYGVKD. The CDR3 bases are TGTGCCATCAGTGTGTCGAACACCGGGGAGCTGTTTTTT. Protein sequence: CAISVSNTGELFF.

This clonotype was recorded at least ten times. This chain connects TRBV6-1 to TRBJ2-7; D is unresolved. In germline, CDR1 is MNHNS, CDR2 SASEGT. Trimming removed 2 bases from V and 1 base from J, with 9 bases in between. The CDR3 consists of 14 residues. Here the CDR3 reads CASSEQERSYEQYF. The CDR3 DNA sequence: TGTGCCAGCAGTGAACAGGAACGGTCCTACGAGCAGTACTTC.

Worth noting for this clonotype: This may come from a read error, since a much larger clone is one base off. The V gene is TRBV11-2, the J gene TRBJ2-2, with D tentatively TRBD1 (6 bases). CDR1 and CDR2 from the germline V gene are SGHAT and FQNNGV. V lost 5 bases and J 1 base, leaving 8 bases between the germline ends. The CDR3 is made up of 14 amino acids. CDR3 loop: CASSQGQNTGELFF. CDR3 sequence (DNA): TGTGCCAGCAGCCAGGGACAGAACACCGGGGAGCTGTTTTTT.

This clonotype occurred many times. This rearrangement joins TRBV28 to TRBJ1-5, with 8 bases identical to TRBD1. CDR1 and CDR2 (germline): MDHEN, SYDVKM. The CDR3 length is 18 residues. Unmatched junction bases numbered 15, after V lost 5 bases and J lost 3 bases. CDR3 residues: CASSQTGDRGDINQPQHF. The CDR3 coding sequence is TGTGCCAGCAGTCAAACGGGAGACAGGGGAGACATCAATCAGCCCCAGCATTTT. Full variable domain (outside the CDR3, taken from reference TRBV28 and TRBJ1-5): DVKVTQSSRYLVKRTGEKVFLECVQDMDHENMFWYRQDPGLGLRLIYFSYDVKMKEKGDIPEGYSVSREKKERFSLILESASTNQTSMYLCASSQTGDRGDINQPQHFGDGTRLSIL.

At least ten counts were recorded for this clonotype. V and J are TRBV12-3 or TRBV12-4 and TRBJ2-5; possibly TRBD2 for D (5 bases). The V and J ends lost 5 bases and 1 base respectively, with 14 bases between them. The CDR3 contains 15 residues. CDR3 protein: CASSPFRGPQETQYF. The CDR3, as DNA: TGTGCCAGCAGTCCCTTTAGAGGGCCCCAAGAGACCCAGTACTTC.

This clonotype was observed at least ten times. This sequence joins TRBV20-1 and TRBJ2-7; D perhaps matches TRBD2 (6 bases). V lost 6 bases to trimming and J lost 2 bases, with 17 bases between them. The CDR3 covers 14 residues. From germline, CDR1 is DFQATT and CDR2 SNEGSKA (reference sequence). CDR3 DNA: TGCAGTGCCACGATGGGGGGATGGGCCTACGAGCAGTACTTC. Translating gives CSATMGGWAYEQYF.

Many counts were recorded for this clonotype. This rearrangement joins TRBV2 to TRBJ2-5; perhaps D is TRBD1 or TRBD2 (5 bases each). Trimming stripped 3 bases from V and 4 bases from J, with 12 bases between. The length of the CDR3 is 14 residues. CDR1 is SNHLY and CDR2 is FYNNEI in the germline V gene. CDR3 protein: CASSEWDGGETQYF. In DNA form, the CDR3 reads TGTGCCAGCAGTGAGTGGGATGGGGGAGAGACCCAGTACTTC.

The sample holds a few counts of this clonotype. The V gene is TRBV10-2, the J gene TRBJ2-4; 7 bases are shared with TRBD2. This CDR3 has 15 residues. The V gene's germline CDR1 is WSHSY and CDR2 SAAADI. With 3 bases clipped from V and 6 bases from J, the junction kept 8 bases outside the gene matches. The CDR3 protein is CASSEAPGRVNIQYF. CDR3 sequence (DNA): TGCGCCAGCAGTGAAGCCCCAGGGAGGGTAAACATTCAGTACTTC.